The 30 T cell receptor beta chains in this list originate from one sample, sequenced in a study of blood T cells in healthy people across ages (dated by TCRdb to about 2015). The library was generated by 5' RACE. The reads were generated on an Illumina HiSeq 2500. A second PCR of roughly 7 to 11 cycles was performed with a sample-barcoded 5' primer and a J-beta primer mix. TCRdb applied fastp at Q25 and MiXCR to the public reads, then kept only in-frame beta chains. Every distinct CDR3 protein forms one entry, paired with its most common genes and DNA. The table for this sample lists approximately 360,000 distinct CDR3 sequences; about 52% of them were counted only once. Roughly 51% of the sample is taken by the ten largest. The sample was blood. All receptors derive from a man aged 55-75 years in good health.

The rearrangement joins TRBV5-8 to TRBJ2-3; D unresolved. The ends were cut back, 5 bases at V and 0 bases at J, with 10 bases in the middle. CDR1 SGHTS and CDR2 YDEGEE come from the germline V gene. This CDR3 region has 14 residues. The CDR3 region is CASRLVGSTDTQYF. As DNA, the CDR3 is TGTGCCAGCAGGCTGGTGGGAAGCACAGATACGCAGTATTTT.

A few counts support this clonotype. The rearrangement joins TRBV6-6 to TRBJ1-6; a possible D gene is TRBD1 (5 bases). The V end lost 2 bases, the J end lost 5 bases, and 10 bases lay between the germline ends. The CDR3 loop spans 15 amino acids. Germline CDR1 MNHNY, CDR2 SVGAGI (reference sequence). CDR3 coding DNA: TGTGCCAGCAGTTACGGTGGGGGTGATAATTCACCCCTCCACTTT. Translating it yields CASSYGGGDNSPLHF.

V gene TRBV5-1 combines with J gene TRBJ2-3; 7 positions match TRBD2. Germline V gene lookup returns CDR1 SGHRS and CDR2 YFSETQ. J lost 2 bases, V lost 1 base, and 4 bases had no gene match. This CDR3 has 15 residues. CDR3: CASSLRGVPTDTQYF. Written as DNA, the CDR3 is TGCGCCAGCAGCTTGCGGGGGGTCCCCACAGATACGCAGTATTTT.

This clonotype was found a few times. The DNA for the CDR3 is TGTGCCAGCACCCCAACTAGCGGGAATGAGCAGTTCTTC. Translating it yields CASTPTSGNEQFF. The chain links TRBV13 to TRBJ2-1; 9 bases line up with TRBD2. Per the germline V gene, CDR1 is PRHDT and CDR2 is FYEKMQ (reference sequence). V was clipped by 7 bases and J by 7 bases; unmatched bases: 5. The CDR3 has 13 residues.

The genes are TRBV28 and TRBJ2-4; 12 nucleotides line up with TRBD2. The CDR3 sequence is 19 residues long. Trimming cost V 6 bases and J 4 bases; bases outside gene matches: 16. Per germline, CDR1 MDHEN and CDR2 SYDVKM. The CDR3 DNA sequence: TGTGCCAGCAGCCCATCGATGGGGGGACTAGCGGGCCTGAAAAACATTCAGTACTTC. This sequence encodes CASSPSMGGLAGLKNIQYF.

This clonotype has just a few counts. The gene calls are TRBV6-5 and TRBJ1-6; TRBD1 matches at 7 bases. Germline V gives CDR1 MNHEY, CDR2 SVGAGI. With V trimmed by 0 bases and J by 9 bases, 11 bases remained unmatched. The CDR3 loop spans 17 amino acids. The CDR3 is CASSYSSWDSNGSPLHF. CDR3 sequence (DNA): TGTGCCAGCAGTTACTCGAGCTGGGACAGTAACGGTTCACCCCTCCACTTT.

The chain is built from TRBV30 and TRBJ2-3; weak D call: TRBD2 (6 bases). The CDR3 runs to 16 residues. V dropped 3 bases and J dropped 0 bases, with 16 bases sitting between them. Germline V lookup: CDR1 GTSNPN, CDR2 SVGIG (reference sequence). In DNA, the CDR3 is TGTGCCTGGAGCGTTAAAGGACTACTAAGCACAGATACGCAGTATTTT. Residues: CAWSVKGLLSTDTQYF.

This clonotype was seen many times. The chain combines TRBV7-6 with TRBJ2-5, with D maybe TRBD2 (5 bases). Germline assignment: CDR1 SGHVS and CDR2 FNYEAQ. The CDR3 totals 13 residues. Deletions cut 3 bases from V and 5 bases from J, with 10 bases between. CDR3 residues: CASSLVGGETQYF. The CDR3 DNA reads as TGTGCCAGCAGCTTGGTCGGAGGCGAGACCCAGTACTTC. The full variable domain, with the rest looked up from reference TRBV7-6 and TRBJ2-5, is GAGVSQSPRYKVTKRGQDVALRCDPISGHVSLYWYRQALGQGPEFLTYFNYEAQQDKSGLPNDRFSAERPEGSISTLTIQRTEQRDSAMYRCASSLVGGETQYFGPGTRLLVL.

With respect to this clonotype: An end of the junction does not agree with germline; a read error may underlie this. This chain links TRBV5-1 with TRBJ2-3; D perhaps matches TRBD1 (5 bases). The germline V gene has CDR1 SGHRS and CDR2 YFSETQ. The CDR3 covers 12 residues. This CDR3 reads CASSGPTGTQYF. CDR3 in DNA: TGCGCCAGCAGCGGCCCCACAGGTACGCAGTATTTT.

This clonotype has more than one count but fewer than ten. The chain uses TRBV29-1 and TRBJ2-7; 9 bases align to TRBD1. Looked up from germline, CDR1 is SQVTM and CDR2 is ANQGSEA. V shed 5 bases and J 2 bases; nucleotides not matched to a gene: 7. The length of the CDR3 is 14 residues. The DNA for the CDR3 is TGCAGCGTTCGAAAGGACAGGGGCACCTACGAGCAGTACTTC. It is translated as CSVRKDRGTYEQYF.

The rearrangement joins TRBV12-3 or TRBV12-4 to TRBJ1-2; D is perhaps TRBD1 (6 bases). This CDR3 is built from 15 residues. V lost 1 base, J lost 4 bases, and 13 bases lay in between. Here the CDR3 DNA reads TGTGCCAGCAGTTTAGGGCAGGGGACGGTCTATGGCTACACCTTC. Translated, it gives CASSLGQGTVYGYTF.

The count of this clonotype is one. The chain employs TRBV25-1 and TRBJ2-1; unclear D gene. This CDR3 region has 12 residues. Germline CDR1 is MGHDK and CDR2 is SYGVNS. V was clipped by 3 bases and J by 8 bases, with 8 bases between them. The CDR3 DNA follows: TGTGCCAGCAGTGATCGGAGACATGAGCAGTTCTTC. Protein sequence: CASSDRRHEQFF.

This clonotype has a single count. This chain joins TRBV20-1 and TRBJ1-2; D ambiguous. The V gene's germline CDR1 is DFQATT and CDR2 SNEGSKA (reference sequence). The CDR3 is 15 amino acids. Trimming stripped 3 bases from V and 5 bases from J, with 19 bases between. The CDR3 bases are TGCAGTGCTAGGAGAGGTGGGAGGGTAGGGTATGGCTACACCTTC. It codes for CSARRGGRVGYGYTF.

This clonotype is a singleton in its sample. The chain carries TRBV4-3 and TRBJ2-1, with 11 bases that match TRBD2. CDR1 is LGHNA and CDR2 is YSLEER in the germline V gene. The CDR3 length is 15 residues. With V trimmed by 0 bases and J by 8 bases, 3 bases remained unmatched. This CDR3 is CASSQELAGGYEQFF. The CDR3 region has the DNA TGCGCCAGCAGCCAAGAGCTAGCGGGAGGTTATGAGCAGTTCTTC.

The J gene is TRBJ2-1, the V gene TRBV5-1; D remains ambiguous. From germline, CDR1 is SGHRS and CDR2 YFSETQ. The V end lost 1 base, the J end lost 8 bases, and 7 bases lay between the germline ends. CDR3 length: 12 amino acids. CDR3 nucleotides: TGCGCCAGCAGCTTGTCAGGACATGAGCAGTTCTTC. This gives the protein CASSLSGHEQFF.

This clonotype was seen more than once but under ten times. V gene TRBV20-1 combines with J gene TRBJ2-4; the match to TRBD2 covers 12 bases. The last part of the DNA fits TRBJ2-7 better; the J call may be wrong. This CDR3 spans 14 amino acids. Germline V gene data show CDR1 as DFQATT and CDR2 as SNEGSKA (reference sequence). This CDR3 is CSATTSGGRYEQYF. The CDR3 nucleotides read TGCAGTGCTACTACTAGCGGGGGGAGGTACGAGCAGTACTTC.

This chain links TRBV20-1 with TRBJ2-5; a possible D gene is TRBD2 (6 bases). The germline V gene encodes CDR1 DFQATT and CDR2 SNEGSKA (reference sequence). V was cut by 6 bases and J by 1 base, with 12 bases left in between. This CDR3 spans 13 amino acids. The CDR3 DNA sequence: TGCAGTGCAACCCGGGGGACCCAAGAGACCCAGTACTTC. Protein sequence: CSATRGTQETQYF.

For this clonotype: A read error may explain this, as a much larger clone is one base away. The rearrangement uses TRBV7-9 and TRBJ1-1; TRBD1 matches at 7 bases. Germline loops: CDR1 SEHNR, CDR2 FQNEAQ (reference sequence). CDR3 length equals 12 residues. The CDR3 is CASSLEDRRASF. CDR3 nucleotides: TGTGCCAGCAGCTTAGAGGACAGGAGGGCTTCCTTT.

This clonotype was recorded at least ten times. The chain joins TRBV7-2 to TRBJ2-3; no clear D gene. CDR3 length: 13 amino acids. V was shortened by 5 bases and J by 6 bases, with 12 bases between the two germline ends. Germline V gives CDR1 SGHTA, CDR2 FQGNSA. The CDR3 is CASSRDKPDTQYF. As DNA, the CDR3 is TGTGCCAGCAGCCGAGATAAACCCGATACGCAGTATTTT.

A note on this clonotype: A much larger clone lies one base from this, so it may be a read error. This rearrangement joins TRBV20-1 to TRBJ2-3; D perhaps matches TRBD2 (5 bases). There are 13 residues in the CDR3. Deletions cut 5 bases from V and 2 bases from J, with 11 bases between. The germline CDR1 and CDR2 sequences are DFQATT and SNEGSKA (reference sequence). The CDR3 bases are TGCAGTGCTTTCCGGGATCTCACAGATACGCAGTATTTT. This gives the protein CSAFRDLTDTQYF.

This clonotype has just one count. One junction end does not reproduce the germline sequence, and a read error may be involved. The CDR3 reads CASSLSRGDERFF. The CDR3 nucleotides read TGTGCCAGCAGCCTCAGTAGGGGGGACGAGCGGTTCTTC. The V and J genes are TRBV27 and TRBJ2-1; either TRBD1 or TRBD2 may supply D (6 bases each). The CDR3 sequence is 13 residues long. From germline, CDR1 is MNHEY and CDR2 SMNVEV (reference sequence).

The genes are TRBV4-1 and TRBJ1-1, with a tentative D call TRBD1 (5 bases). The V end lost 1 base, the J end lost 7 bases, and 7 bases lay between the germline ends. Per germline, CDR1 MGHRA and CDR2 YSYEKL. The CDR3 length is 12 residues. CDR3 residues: CASSQVGDEAFF. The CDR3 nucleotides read TGCGCCAGCAGCCAAGTGGGGGATGAAGCTTTCTTT.

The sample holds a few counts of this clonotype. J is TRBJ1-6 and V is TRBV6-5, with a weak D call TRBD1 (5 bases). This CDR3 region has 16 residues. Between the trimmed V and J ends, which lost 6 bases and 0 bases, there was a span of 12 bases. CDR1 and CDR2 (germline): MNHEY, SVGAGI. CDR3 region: CASSRDRSSYNSPLHF. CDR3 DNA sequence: TGTGCCAGCAGCCGGGACCGGAGCTCCTATAATTCACCCCTCCACTTT.

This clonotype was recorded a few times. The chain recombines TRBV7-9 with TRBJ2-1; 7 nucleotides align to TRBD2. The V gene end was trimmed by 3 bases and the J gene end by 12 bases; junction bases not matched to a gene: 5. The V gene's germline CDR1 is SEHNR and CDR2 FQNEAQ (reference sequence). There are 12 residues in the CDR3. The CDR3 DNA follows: TGTGCCAGCAGCTTGAACGAGCGGGGGCAGTTCTTC. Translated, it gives CASSLNERGQFF.

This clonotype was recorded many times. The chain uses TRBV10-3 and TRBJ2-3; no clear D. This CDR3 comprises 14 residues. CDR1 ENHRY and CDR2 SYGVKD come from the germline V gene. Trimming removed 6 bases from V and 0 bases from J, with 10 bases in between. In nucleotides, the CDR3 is TGTGCCATCAGCTCGGGCGGTAGCACAGATACGCAGTATTTT. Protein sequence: CAISSGGSTDTQYF.

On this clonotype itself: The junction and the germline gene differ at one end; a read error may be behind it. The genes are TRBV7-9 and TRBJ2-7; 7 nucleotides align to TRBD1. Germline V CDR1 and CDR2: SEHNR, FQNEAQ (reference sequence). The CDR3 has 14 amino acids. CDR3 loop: CASSSYRGSHEQYF. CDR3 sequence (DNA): TGTGCCAGCAGCTCCTACAGGGGCTCCCACGAGCAGTACTTC.

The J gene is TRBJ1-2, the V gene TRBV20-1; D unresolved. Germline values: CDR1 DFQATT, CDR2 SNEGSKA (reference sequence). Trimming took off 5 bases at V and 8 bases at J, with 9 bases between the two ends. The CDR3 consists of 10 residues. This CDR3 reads CSAGRGGYTF. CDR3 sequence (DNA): TGCAGTGCTGGCCGGGGAGGCTACACCTTC.

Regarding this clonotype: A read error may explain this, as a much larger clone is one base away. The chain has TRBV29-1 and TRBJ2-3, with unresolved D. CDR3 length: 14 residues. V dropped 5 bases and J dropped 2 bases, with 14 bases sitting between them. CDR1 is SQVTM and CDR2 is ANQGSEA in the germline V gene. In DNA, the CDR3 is TGCAGCGTTAGGTCGGCAGGACCCACAGATACGCAGTATTTT. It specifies CSVRSAGPTDTQYF.

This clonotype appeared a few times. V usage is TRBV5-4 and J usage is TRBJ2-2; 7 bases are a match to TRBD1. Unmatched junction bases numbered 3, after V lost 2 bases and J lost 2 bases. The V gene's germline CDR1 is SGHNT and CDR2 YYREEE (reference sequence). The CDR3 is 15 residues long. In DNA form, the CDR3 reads TGTGCCAGCAGCTTCGGGACAGACAACACCGGGGAGCTGTTTTTT. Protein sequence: CASSFGTDNTGELFF.

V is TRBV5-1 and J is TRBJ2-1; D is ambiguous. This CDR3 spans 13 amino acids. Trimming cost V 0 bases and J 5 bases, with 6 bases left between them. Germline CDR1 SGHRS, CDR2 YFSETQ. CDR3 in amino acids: CASSLVENNEQFF. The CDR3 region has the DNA TGCGCCAGCAGCTTGGTGGAAAACAATGAGCAGTTCTTC.